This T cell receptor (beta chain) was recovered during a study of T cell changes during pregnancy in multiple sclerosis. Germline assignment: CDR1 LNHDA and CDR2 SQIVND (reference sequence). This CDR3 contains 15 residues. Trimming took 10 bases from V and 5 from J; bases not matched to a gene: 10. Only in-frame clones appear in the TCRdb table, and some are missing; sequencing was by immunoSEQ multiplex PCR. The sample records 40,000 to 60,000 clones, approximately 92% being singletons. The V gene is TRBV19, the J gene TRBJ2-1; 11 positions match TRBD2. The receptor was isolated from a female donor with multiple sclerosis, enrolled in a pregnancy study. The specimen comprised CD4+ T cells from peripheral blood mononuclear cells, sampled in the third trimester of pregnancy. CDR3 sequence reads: CATRLGLAGDNEQFF. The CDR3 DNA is TGTGCCACCCGTCTTGGACTAGCGGGCGACAATGAGCAGTTCTTC.